What follows describes a single T cell receptor (beta chain). Profiled with immunoSEQ multiplex PCR; TCRdb holds only in-frame clones, not every one. The data contain just over 15,000 clones, around 80% of them singletons. Deletions cut 3 bases from V and 0 bases from J, with 12 bases between. The length of the CDR3 is 15 residues. Germline loops: CDR1 SGDLS, CDR2 YYNGEE. These data originate in a study of technical replicates of blood from four donors. Input material: PBMCs. J is TRBJ2-5 and V is TRBV9, with unresolved D. The TCR was taken from a human donor in good health. CDR3 amino acids: CASSANWPNQETQYF. The DNA of the CDR3 is TGTGCCAGCAGCGCGAATTGGCCCAACCAAGAGACCCAGTACTTC.